The 31 T cell receptor beta chains listed next were all sequenced from one sample in a study of T-cell reconstitution after alpha-beta-depleted transplantation in children. Unique molecular identifiers were used in preparing the TCRbeta library. MiXCR, applied by TCRdb to the PCR reads, yields one record per CDR3 protein. Of about 460,000 distinct CDR3 sequences in the sample, about 10% are singletons; the top ten hold roughly 15%. The sample consisted of PBMCs, mostly from graft donor cells, taken 180 days after TCRalphabeta/CD19-depleted stem cell transplant. The origin of the receptors is a female patient aged 2 to 10 who had a stem cell transplant for aplastic anemia, so the T cells may come from the graft donor.

The chain carries TRBV12-3 or TRBV12-4 and TRBJ1-1, with D uncertain. V gave up 2 bases and J gave up 1 base, with 11 bases separating them. The CDR3 extends over 15 amino acids. Here the CDR3 DNA reads TGTGCCAGCAGTTTAATGGGCGGAGGGAACACTGAAGCTTTCTTT. Its protein is CASSLMGGGNTEAFF.

The CDR3 reads CASSPTGFLDYTF. DNA of the CDR3: TGTGCCAGCTCACCAACGGGGTTTCTCGACTACACCTTC. The chain carries TRBV18 and TRBJ1-2; D gene unclear. Germline loops: CDR1 KGHSH, CDR2 LQKENI. The CDR3 runs to 13 residues. Trimming shortened V by 2 bases and J by 10 bases, and 14 bases separated the two germline ends.

This clonotype was found a few times. This chain joins TRBV12-3 or TRBV12-4 and TRBJ2-7; unclear D gene. This CDR3 is 14 amino acids long. V shed 6 bases and J shed 0 bases, with 12 bases lying between them. For the CDR3, the DNA is TGTGCCAGCAGCCGGGCGGCAGACTCCTACGAGCAGTACTTC. Translated: CASSRAADSYEQYF.

This clonotype was seen more than once but under ten times. The J gene is TRBJ1-2, the V gene TRBV20-1, with D tentatively TRBD1 (5 bases). The CDR3 has 12 residues. The V gene lost 1 base and the J gene lost 6 bases, with 9 bases spanning the gap. CDR1 is DFQATT, CDR2 SNEGSKA, per germline (reference sequence). This CDR3 reads CSARGQGDGYTF. CDR3 nucleotides: TGCAGTGCTAGAGGCCAGGGAGATGGCTACACCTTC.

The CDR3 protein is CAILGRGGEQFF. The CDR3 region has the DNA TGTGCCATCTTAGGCCGAGGCGGTGAGCAGTTCTTC. V usage is TRBV10-3 and J usage is TRBJ2-1; no definite D call. Germline CDR1 ENHRY, CDR2 SYGVKD. V was cut by 8 bases and J by 9 bases, with 14 bases left in between. The CDR3 totals 12 residues.

This clonotype has only a few counts. J is TRBJ2-5 and V is TRBV12-3 or TRBV12-4, with 7 bases matching TRBD1. The CDR3 sequence is 15 residues long. The V gene end was trimmed by 5 bases and the J gene end by 0 bases; junction bases not matched to a gene: 6. The CDR3 region has the DNA TGTGCCAGCAGTATGGGACAGCCGTACCAAGAGACCCAGTACTTC. Encoded protein: CASSMGQPYQETQYF.

This clonotype came up many times. The chain links TRBV20-1 to TRBJ2-1, with D perhaps assigned TRBD1 or TRBD2 (5 bases each). V was trimmed by 5 bases and J by 10 bases, leaving 18 bases between them. CDR1 is DFQATT, CDR2 SNEGSKA, per germline (reference sequence). CDR3 length: 13 amino acids. CDR3 residues: CSAPPGPIREQFF. CDR3 DNA sequence: TGCAGTGCTCCCCCGGGACCTATTAGGGAGCAGTTCTTC.

This clonotype occurred a few times. The chain recombines TRBV28 with TRBJ2-7; TRBD1 matches at 9 bases. There are 15 residues in the CDR3. Germline V lookup: CDR1 MDHEN, CDR2 SYDVKM. V was clipped by 6 bases and J by 0 bases; unmatched bases: 6. The CDR3 DNA is TGTGCCAGCAGCCGGGGACAGGGCAGCTCCTACGAGCAGTACTTC. It translates to CASSRGQGSSYEQYF.

The genes are TRBV5-1 and TRBJ2-7, with 9 bases aligning to TRBD2. V dropped 4 bases and J dropped 7; count of bases not matched to a gene: 21. This CDR3 is built from 18 residues. Germline lookup yields CDR1 SGHRS and CDR2 YFSETQ. The CDR3, as DNA: TGCGCCAGCAGCCCTGGACTAGCGCGAGGGTGGGGGGAGTGGGAGCAGTACTTC. It specifies CASSPGLARGWGEWEQYF.

This clonotype has more than one count but fewer than ten. The chain couples TRBV10-3 to TRBJ1-5; the D is unclear. The ends were cut back, 0 bases at V and 3 bases at J, with 3 bases in the middle. The CDR3 has 13 residues. CDR1 ENHRY and CDR2 SYGVKD come from the germline V gene. CDR3 sequence (DNA): TGTGCCATCAGTGAGTCGTCCAATCAGCCCCAGCATTTT. This encodes CAISESSNQPQHF.

This chain joins TRBV4-3 and TRBJ2-4; D ambiguous. The CDR3 spans 19 residues. The germline V gene has CDR1 LGHNA and CDR2 YSLEER. The ends were cut back, 0 bases at V and 0 bases at J, with 18 bases in the middle. The CDR3 DNA sequence: TGCGCCAGCAGCCAAGAGGAGCATGGGGTGAGGCTAGCCAAAAACATTCAGTACTTC. Translated: CASSQEEHGVRLAKNIQYF.

This clonotype turned up a few times. V is TRBV29-1 and J is TRBJ1-3; D call uncertain. The germline V gene encodes CDR1 SQVTM and CDR2 ANQGSEA. The CDR3 runs 14 residues. V lost 4 bases and J lost 1, with 11 bases in between. In nucleotides, the CDR3 is TGCAGCGTTGTGTGGGGATATTCTGGAAACACCATATATTTT. It codes for CSVVWGYSGNTIYF. Drawing the rest from reference TRBV29-1 and TRBJ1-3, the complete variable domain is SAVISQKPSRDICQRGTSLTIQCQVDSQVTMMFWYRQQPGQSLTLIATANQGSEATYESGFVIDKFPISRPNLTFSTLTVSNMSPEDSSIYLCSVVWGYSGNTIYFGEGSWLTVV.

This clonotype was picked up a small number of times. The chain employs TRBV28 and TRBJ1-4; 8 nucleotides line up with TRBD1. Germline values: CDR1 MDHEN, CDR2 SYDVKM. V shed 7 bases and J 7 bases; nucleotides not matched to a gene: 11. This CDR3 has 15 amino acids. The CDR3 DNA follows: TGTGCCAGCAAAAACACCCCGGACAGGGTTGAAAAACTGTTTTTT. Translating gives CASKNTPDRVEKLFF.

This chain connects TRBV12-3 or TRBV12-4 to TRBJ2-1, with D uncertain. This CDR3 has 15 amino acids. Trimming removed 2 bases at V and 0 bases at J, with 8 bases between. CDR3 coding DNA: TGTGCCAGCAGTTTACTGCTAAACTCCTACAATGAGCAGTTCTTC. Translation: CASSLLLNSYNEQFF.

This clonotype was seen at least ten times. V and J are TRBV20-1 and TRBJ1-2; D might be TRBD1 (6 bases). This CDR3 has 14 amino acids. Germline V gene sequence: CDR1 DFQATT, CDR2 SNEGSKA (reference sequence). Trimming shortened V by 1 base and J by 2 bases, and 11 bases separated the two germline ends. The CDR3 sequence is CSARVLGANYGYTF. In nucleotides, the CDR3 is TGCAGTGCTAGAGTGCTGGGGGCCAACTATGGCTACACCTTC.

Comment on this clonotype: Compared with germline, one end of the junction differs, possibly owing to a read error. This chain uses TRBV29-1 with TRBJ2-7, with 9 bases lining up with TRBD1. CDR1 and CDR2 from the germline V gene are SQVTM and ANQGSEA. This CDR3 spans 14 amino acids. Here the CDR3 reads CRVVGQGYFNEQYF. The CDR3 DNA is TGCAGGGTTGTGGGACAGGGCTATTTCAACGAGCAGTACTTC.

This chain uses TRBV6-1 with TRBJ2-7; TRBD2 matches at 10 bases. The CDR3 consists of 14 residues. The V segment lost 6 bases and the J segment 2 bases; nucleotides outside the gene matches: 4. Germline lookup yields CDR1 MNHNS and CDR2 SASEGT. For the CDR3, the DNA is TGTGCCAGCAGCCTAGCGGGGGCCACCTACGAGCAGTACGTC. Amino acid sequence: CASSLAGATYEQYV.

The V call is TRBV13, the J call TRBJ2-7; D is unclear. Germline lookup yields CDR1 PRHDT and CDR2 FYEKMQ (reference sequence). The CDR3 has 13 amino acids. With 0 bases removed from V and 4 bases from J, the gap between germline ends came to 7 bases. CDR3 sequence: CASSLGSRYEQYV. The CDR3 region has the DNA TGTGCCAGCAGCTTAGGGAGCCGTTACGAGCAGTACGTC.

This clonotype has only a few counts. The V and J genes are TRBV4-2 and TRBJ2-2; D may be TRBD1 (6 bases). The length of the CDR3 is 17 residues. With 1 base removed from V and 6 bases from J, the gap between germline ends came to 18 bases. Per germline, CDR1 LGHNA and CDR2 YNFKEQ. CDR3 sequence reads: CASSQGGQGKVAGELFF. In DNA, the CDR3 is TGTGCCAGCAGCCAAGGCGGGCAGGGGAAGGTGGCCGGGGAGCTGTTTTTT.

This chain connects TRBV6-2 or TRBV6-3 to TRBJ2-7, with 10 bases lining up with TRBD2. The germline V gene has CDR1 MNHEY and CDR2 SVGEGT. V shed 5 bases and J 3 bases; nucleotides not matched to a gene: 7. The CDR3 has 15 residues. The CDR3 loop is CASSHRTSGGYEQYV. CDR3 DNA: TGTGCCAGCAGTCACAGGACTAGCGGAGGCTACGAGCAGTACGTC.

The chain's CDR3 is CSAGGQPGVEAFF. The CDR3 bases are TGCAGTGCTGGAGGACAACCAGGTGTTGAAGCTTTCTTT. The V call is TRBV20-1, the J call TRBJ1-1, with D maybe TRBD1 (5 bases). Trimming stripped 5 bases from V and 7 bases from J, with 17 bases between. The V gene's germline CDR1 is DFQATT and CDR2 SNEGSKA (reference sequence). The CDR3 has 13 residues.

In this sample, this clonotype turned up a few times. The gene calls are TRBV12-3 or TRBV12-4 and TRBJ2-7; 10 bases are shared with TRBD2. Trimming cost V 6 bases and J 5 bases; bases outside gene matches: 7. The CDR3 contains 14 residues. The CDR3 region is CASRRAGGPHEQYF. The CDR3 region has the DNA TGTGCCAGCAGACGAGCGGGAGGGCCCCACGAGCAGTACTTC.

This chain links TRBV5-1 with TRBJ1-2; D unresolved. Germline CDR1 reads SGHRS; CDR2 reads YFSETQ. The CDR3 sequence is 14 residues long. The V and J ends lost 0 bases and 4 bases respectively, with 10 bases between them. Here the CDR3 reads CASSLAGEAYGYTF. In DNA form, the CDR3 reads TGCGCCAGCAGCTTGGCCGGGGAAGCCTATGGCTACACCTTC.

This clonotype was detected only a few times. V gene TRBV5-1 combines with J gene TRBJ2-3; the match to TRBD2 covers 15 bases. CDR3 length equals 17 residues. Germline assignment: CDR1 SGHRS and CDR2 YFSETQ. V was clipped by 5 bases and J by 2 bases; unmatched bases: 6. The CDR3 nucleotides are TGCGCCAGCAGATACGGGACTAGCGGGAGGTACACAGATACGCAGTATTTT. Its translation is CASRYGTSGRYTDTQYF.

J is TRBJ2-1 and V is TRBV4-2; TRBD2 matches 11 bases. The CDR3 covers 22 residues. CDR1 and CDR2 from the germline V gene are LGHNA and YNFKEQ. V lost 3 bases to trimming and J lost 4 bases; unmatched junction nucleotides: 23. The CDR3 DNA sequence: TGTGCCAGCAGCCAGCGGGCCCGGAGGGCAGGACCGGGACTAGCGGCTTACAATGAGCAGTTCTTC. It translates to CASSQRARRAGPGLAAYNEQFF.

The rearrangement joins TRBV20-1 to TRBJ1-2; a possible D gene is TRBD1 (5 bases). CDR3 size: 16 residues. V was shortened by 2 bases and J by 7 bases, with 23 bases between the two germline ends. The germline V gene encodes CDR1 DFQATT and CDR2 SNEGSKA (reference sequence). DNA of the CDR3: TGCAGTGCTAGAACCGCCGGGAAACCCGATACAGGTGGCTACACCTTC. This gives the protein CSARTAGKPDTGGYTF.

This clonotype was counted at least ten times. The rearrangement uses TRBV4-3 and TRBJ2-7; TRBD1 aligns across 7 bases. V lost 5 bases to trimming and J lost 0 bases; unmatched junction nucleotides: 1. The CDR3 spans 13 residues. Per the germline V gene, CDR1 is LGHNA and CDR2 is YSLEER. CDR3 in DNA: TGCGCCAGCAGCTGGGACAGCTCCTACGAGCAGTACTTC. It is translated as CASSWDSSYEQYF.

V gene TRBV7-8 combines with J gene TRBJ2-7; no firm D call. The V end was cut by 1 base, the J end by 3 bases, with 13 bases between. From germline, CDR1 is SGHVS and CDR2 FQNEAQ. The CDR3 is 15 amino acids. The chain's CDR3 is CASSLVVNGDYEQYV. CDR3 sequence (DNA): TGTGCCAGCAGCTTAGTCGTTAACGGCGACTACGAGCAGTACGTC.

This clonotype was seen at least ten times. The genes are TRBV28 and TRBJ2-2; D gene uncertain. V shed 3 bases and J shed 1 base, with 6 bases lying between them. Germline V gene data show CDR1 as MDHEN and CDR2 as SYDVKM. This CDR3 is built from 14 residues. This CDR3 is CASSFQENTGELFF. The CDR3 DNA sequence: TGTGCCAGCAGTTTCCAGGAGAACACCGGGGAGCTGTTTTTT.

The chain uses TRBV11-3 and TRBJ2-5, with D unclear. Trimming removed 1 base at V and 5 bases at J, with 11 bases between. The CDR3 length is 14 residues. Germline V gives CDR1 SGHNT, CDR2 YENEEA. In nucleotides, the CDR3 is TGTGCCAGCAGCTTAGGCAGTACATGGGAGACCCAGTACTTC. It is translated as CASSLGSTWETQYF.

V gene TRBV20-1 combines with J gene TRBJ2-5; 7 bases fit TRBD1. The V and J ends lost 1 base and 3 bases, in that order; junction bases with no gene match: 2. The CDR3 consists of 13 residues. From germline, CDR1 is DFQATT and CDR2 SNEGSKA (reference sequence). The CDR3 sequence: CSARVQGKETQYF. The CDR3 region has the DNA TGCAGTGCTAGAGTACAGGGGAAAGAGACCCAGTACTTC.